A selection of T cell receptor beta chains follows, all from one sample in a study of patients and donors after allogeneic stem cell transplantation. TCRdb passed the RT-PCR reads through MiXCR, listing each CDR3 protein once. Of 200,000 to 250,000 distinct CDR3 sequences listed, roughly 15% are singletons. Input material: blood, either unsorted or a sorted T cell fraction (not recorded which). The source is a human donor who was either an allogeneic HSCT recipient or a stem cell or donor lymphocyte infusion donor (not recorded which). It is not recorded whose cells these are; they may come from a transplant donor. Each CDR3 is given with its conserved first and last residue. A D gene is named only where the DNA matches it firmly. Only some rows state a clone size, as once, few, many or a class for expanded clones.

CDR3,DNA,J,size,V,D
CSVMDRGGPGQPQHF,TGCAGCGTTATGGACAGGGGTGGCCCAGGTCAGCCCCAGCATTTT,TRBJ1-5,NA,TRBV29-1,TRBD1
CASSLGISEETQYF,TGCGCCAGCAGCTTGGGTATTAGCGAAGAGACCCAGTACTTC,TRBJ2-5,many,TRBV5-1,NA
CASSSSGTLGDEQFF,TGTGCCAGCAGCTCAAGCGGTACTCTTGGGGATGAGCAGTTCTTC,TRBJ2-1,many,TRBV9,NA
CASSIAEGAGELFF,TGTGCCAGTAGTATAGCTGAGGGTGCCGGGGAGCTGTTTTTT,TRBJ2-2,few,TRBV19,NA
CASSRGWDNQPQHF,TGTGCCAGCAGCCGAGGGTGGGACAATCAGCCCCAGCATTTT,TRBJ1-5,many,TRBV5-6,NA
CASSPDGEGRHTDTQYF,TGTGCCAGCAGCCCAGACGGGGAAGGACGGCACACAGATACGCAGTATTTT,TRBJ2-3,few,TRBV11-2,NA
CASSLDKSAYNQPQHF,TGTGCCAGCAGCTTAGATAAGTCGGCTTACAATCAGCCCCAGCATTTT,TRBJ1-5,NA,TRBV11-1,NA
CASSFSRDNSPLHF,TGTGCCAGCAGTTTCAGTAGGGATAATTCACCCCTCCACTTT,TRBJ1-6,NA,TRBV12-3/TRBV12-4,NA
CATSRGWDRGGNIQYF,TGTGCCACCAGCCGGGGGTGGGACAGGGGGGGAAACATTCAGTACTTC,TRBJ2-4,few,TRBV15,TRBD1
CASSAAGTEGETQYF,TGCGCCAGCAGCGCTGCCGGGACAGAGGGAGAGACCCAGTACTTC,TRBJ2-5,few,TRBV5-1,TRBD1
CASSLAQTEAFF,TGTGCCAGCAGCTTAGCCCAGACTGAAGCTTTCTTT,TRBJ1-1,many,TRBV7-9,NA
CASSEYGTNTGELFF,TGTGCCAGCAGTGAGTACGGGACGAACACCGGGGAGCTGTTTTTT,TRBJ2-2,NA,TRBV6-4,NA
CASSVTSGRQSDTQYF,TGTGCCAGCAGCGTGACTAGCGGGAGGCAGTCGGATACGCAGTATTTT,TRBJ2-3,few,TRBV9,TRBD2
CATEDRAGYGYTF,TGTGCCACAGAGGACAGGGCCGGCTATGGCTACACCTTC,TRBJ1-2,NA,TRBV6-1,TRBD1
CASSLGGRARNTDTQYF,TGCGCCAGCAGCTTGGGGGGGCGGGCGCGGAACACAGATACGCAGTATTTT,TRBJ2-3,many,TRBV5-1,NA
CASSLGSARYQPQHF,TGTGCCAGCAGCTTAGGGTCAGCAAGATATCAGCCCCAGCATTTT,TRBJ1-5,medium-sized,TRBV7-2,NA
CASSLPGPSGANTGELFF,TGTGCCAGCAGCCTTCCCGGGCCTAGCGGGGCGAACACCGGGGAGCTGTTTTTT,TRBJ2-2,few,TRBV5-4,TRBD2
CSARDSRVDNEKLFF,TGCAGTGCTAGAGATTCACGGGTCGATAACGAAAAACTGTTTTTT,TRBJ1-4,few,TRBV20-1,NA
CAISETKGDRELFF,TGTGCCATCAGTGAAACGAAGGGGGACAGGGAGCTGTTTTTT,TRBJ2-2,NA,TRBV10-3,NA
CASSLPGSSYNEQFF,TGTGCCAGCAGTTTACCGGGGAGCTCCTACAATGAGCAGTTCTTC,TRBJ2-1,many,TRBV12-3/TRBV12-4,NA
CAWRDGINSPLHF,TGTGCCTGGAGGGACGGAATAAATTCACCCCTCCACTTT,TRBJ1-6,many,TRBV30,NA
CASSPLTSGRANEQFF,TGTGCCAGCAGCCCCCTGACTAGCGGGAGGGCCAATGAGCAGTTCTTC,TRBJ2-1,NA,TRBV3-1,TRBD2
CASSQVGLNEKLFF,TGCGCCAGCAGCCAAGTCGGCCTTAATGAAAAACTGTTTTTT,TRBJ1-4,many,TRBV4-1,NA
CASSGAANGSTDTQYF,TGTGCCAGCAGTGGGGCGGCGAACGGGAGCACAGATACGCAGTATTTT,TRBJ2-3,NA,TRBV25-1,NA
CASMEVDTQYF,TGTGCCAGCATGGAAGTGGATACGCAGTATTTT,TRBJ2-3,NA,TRBV6-1,NA